This TCR beta chain stems from a study of preoperative IRX-2 immunotherapy in early breast cancer. Profiling relied on immunoSEQ multiplex PCR, and the TCRdb table lists in-frame clones only, not all of them. The sample contains tens of thousands of clones, 82% of which appear only once. Stated treatment: preoperative locoregional IRX-2 cytokine immunotherapy. Preoperative locoregional IRX-2 cytokine immunotherapy was tested in the phase Ib source study. The clonotype comes from a human donor with breast cancer. This material was acquired from a patient treated with IRX-2 immunotherapy.

CDR3 amino acids: CASSIAGRLAKNIQYF. CDR3 DNA sequence: TGTGCCAGTAGTATCGCGGGGAGACTAGCCAAAAACATTCAGTACTTC. The rearrangement uses TRBV19 and TRBJ2-4; tentatively, D is TRBD2 (6 bases). Per the germline V gene, CDR1 is LNHDA and CDR2 is SQIVND (reference sequence). The CDR3 covers 16 residues. The germline V and J ends were trimmed by 3 bases and 0 bases, with 12 bases remaining between them.